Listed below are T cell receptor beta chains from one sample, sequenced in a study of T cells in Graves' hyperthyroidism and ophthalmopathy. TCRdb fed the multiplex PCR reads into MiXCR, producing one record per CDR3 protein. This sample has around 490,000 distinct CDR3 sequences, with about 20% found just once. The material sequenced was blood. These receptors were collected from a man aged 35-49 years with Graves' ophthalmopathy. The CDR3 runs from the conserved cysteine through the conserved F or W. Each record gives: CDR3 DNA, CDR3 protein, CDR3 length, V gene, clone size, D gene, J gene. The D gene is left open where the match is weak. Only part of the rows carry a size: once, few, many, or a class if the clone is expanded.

TGCAGTGCCGCTACACCTCTCAAGGACAGGGGGCGGGGAGATACGCAGTATTTT | CSAATPLKDRGRGDTQYF | 18 | TRBV20-1 | . | TRBD1 | TRBJ2-3
TGTGCCAGCAGTTTCGTCGGCGGACGACTGTTTTTT | CASSFVGGRLFF | 12 | TRBV27 | . | . | TRBJ1-4
TGCGCCAGCAGCCAAGAACTTGGCGTGGCTGGGGCCAACGTCCTGACTTTC | CASSQELGVAGANVLTF | 17 | TRBV4-3 | . | . | TRBJ2-6
TGTGCCTGGAGTGTAGCCGGGGAGCTGTTTTTT | CAWSVAGELFF | 11 | TRBV30 | many | . | TRBJ2-2
TGCGCCAGCACACCGGGACAGGGAGCCTACAATGAGCAGTTCTTC | CASTPGQGAYNEQFF | 15 | TRBV10-2 | . | TRBD1 | TRBJ2-1
TGTGCCTGGAGTGATAGGAATCAGCCCCAGCATTTT | CAWSDRNQPQHF | 12 | TRBV30 | few | . | TRBJ1-5
TGCAGTGCTAGAGCGCGGGGGCGATACGAGCAGTACTTC | CSARARGRYEQYF | 13 | TRBV20-1 | few | . | TRBJ2-7
TGTGCCAGCAGCCCACCCGTTATTGGGACAGATACGCAGTATTTT | CASSPPVIGTDTQYF | 15 | TRBV7-9 | . | . | TRBJ2-3
TGTGCCAGCAGTGCCGTCCCTTTTCGCTCTGGAAACACCATATATTTT | CASSAVPFRSGNTIYF | 16 | TRBV28 | many | . | TRBJ1-3
TGCGCCAGCAGCCAAGGGACAGGGGGTGATTCACCCCTCCACTTT | CASSQGTGGDSPLHF | 15 | TRBV4-1 | once | TRBD1 | TRBJ1-6
TGTGCCAGCATTTCCTTGACTAGCGGGAGAGTTAATGAGCAGTTCTTC | CASISLTSGRVNEQFF | 16 | TRBV2 | many | TRBD2 | TRBJ2-1
TGTGCTAGTGGTTTGGAGACTAGCACAGATACGCAGTATTTT | CASGLETSTDTQYF | 14 | TRBV12-5 | few | . | TRBJ2-3
TGTGCCAGCAGCGTTCCGGGACTAGCGGGGGCCGGTGAGCAGTTCTTC | CASSVPGLAGAGEQFF | 16 | TRBV5-4 | few | TRBD2 | TRBJ2-1
TGTGCCAGCAGCCAAGGGGGACAGGGTTGGAATGGCTACACCTTC | CASSQGGQGWNGYTF | 15 | TRBV3-1 | many | TRBD1 | TRBJ1-2
TGTGCCTGGAGTGCCGACAGGATGGGAGGGACCCAGTACTTC | CAWSADRMGGTQYF | 14 | TRBV30 | many | . | TRBJ2-5
TGTGCCACCAGACCGACAGGGGTAGAGACCCAGTACTTC | CATRPTGVETQYF | 13 | TRBV24-1 | . | TRBD1 | TRBJ2-5
TGCAGTGCCTTCTCCACGGACACCGGGGAGCTGTTTTTT | CSAFSTDTGELFF | 13 | TRBV20-1 | many | . | TRBJ2-2
TGTGCCAGCAGCCTAGGGACTAGCGGGGGCACAGATACGCAGTATTTT | CASSLGTSGGTDTQYF | 16 | TRBV12-3/TRBV12-4 | many | TRBD2 | TRBJ2-3
TGTGCCAGCAGCTTCGGTGGGTTTACTGAAGCTTTCTTT | CASSFGGFTEAFF | 13 | TRBV7-3 | few | . | TRBJ1-1
TGTGCCAGCAGCGCGCAAAGTGAGACCCAGTACTTC | CASSAQSETQYF | 12 | TRBV2 | . | . | TRBJ2-5
TGTGCCAGCAGCAGAGACAGGGATGCCAATCAGCCCCAGCATTTT | CASSRDRDANQPQHF | 15 | TRBV11-2 | many | TRBD1 | TRBJ1-5
TGTGCCAGCAGCGCGGGACAGGGGGGCACCGGGGAGCTGTTTTTT | CASSAGQGGTGELFF | 15 | TRBV11-1 | . | TRBD1 | TRBJ2-2
TGTGCCAGCAGATTAGCGGGGCATAACACCGGGGAGCTGTTTTTT | CASRLAGHNTGELFF | 15 | TRBV7-3 | . | TRBD2 | TRBJ2-2
TGTGCCACCTCAGGCGGGAGGACCTACGAGCAGTACTTC | CATSGGRTYEQYF | 13 | TRBV27 | few | TRBD2 | TRBJ2-7
TGTGCCAGCATTTCCCGCGGGAGCGCAGATACGCAGTATTTT | CASISRGSADTQYF | 14 | TRBV6-2/TRBV6-3 | few | TRBD2 | TRBJ2-3
TGCAGTGCTAGACGACAGTCTACCTACGAGCAGTACTTC | CSARRQSTYEQYF | 13 | TRBV20-1 | many | . | TRBJ2-7
TGTGCCAGCAGTCTTGCAGGGGAAATGAACACTGAAGCTTTCTTT | CASSLAGEMNTEAFF | 15 | TRBV28 | many | . | TRBJ1-1
TGCGCCAGCAGCCAAGTGGGAGTGGGAGTTCGTACGCAGTATTTT | CASSQVGVGVRTQYF | 15 | TRBV4-1 | . | . | TRBJ2-3
TGTGCCAGCGAACTTGCCGGGCGATCCTACAATGAGCAGTTCTTC | CASELAGRSYNEQFF | 15 | TRBV13 | . | . | TRBJ2-1
TGTGCCGCCTTATCTAGCGGGGGATACAATGAGCAGTTCTTC | CAALSSGGYNEQFF | 14 | TRBV2 | many | TRBD2 | TRBJ2-1
TGTGCCATCAGAGACACCGTCGGTAATAATGAAAAACTGTTTTTT | CAIRDTVGNNEKLFF | 15 | TRBV10-3 | . | . | TRBJ1-4
TGTGCCAGCAGCCAGGGCCGAGCGACAGGCTACACCTTC | CASSQGRATGYTF | 13 | TRBV3-1 | few | . | TRBJ1-2
TGCGCCAGCAGCTTGGTTCAAACCGGGGAGCTGTTTTTT | CASSLVQTGELFF | 13 | TRBV5-1 | many | . | TRBJ2-2
TGTGCCATCTACTTGACCCCGGGGCCAGGGGGCTACAACGAGCAGTACTTC | CAIYLTPGPGGYNEQYF | 17 | TRBV10-3 | many | TRBD1 | TRBJ2-7
TGTGCCAGCAGCTCCGGGACAGGGGCAAGATACAATGAGCAGTTCTTC | CASSSGTGARYNEQFF | 16 | TRBV7-8 | many | TRBD1 | TRBJ2-1
TGTGCCAGCAGCTCAAGACAGGGGGATGAGCAGTTCTTC | CASSSRQGDEQFF | 13 | TRBV28 | . | TRBD1 | TRBJ2-1
TGTGCCATCAGCTCCGGGACTAAGAACACCGGGGAGCTGTTTTTT | CAISSGTKNTGELFF | 15 | TRBV10-3 | . | TRBD2 | TRBJ2-2
TGTGCCAGCAGCTTAACACAGGGCTACAATGAGCAGTTCTTC | CASSLTQGYNEQFF | 14 | TRBV7-2 | many | . | TRBJ2-1
TGTGCCTGGATTTGGACTAGCGGGAGCACCGGGGAGCTGTTTTTT | CAWIWTSGSTGELFF | 15 | TRBV30 | . | TRBD2 | TRBJ2-2
TGTGCCAGCAATGGGGCGGGACAGCGAACTGAAGCTTTCTTT | CASNGAGQRTEAFF | 14 | TRBV2 | many | TRBD1 | TRBJ1-1
TGTGCCAGTAGTACCAAATCACAGCTGACCAAAAACATTCAGTACTTC | CASSTKSQLTKNIQYF | 16 | TRBV19 | . | . | TRBJ2-4
TGTGCCAGCAGCACAAGGGACAGGGGTTACTACAATGAGCAGTTCTTC | CASSTRDRGYYNEQFF | 16 | TRBV7-8 | . | TRBD1 | TRBJ2-1
TGTGCCAGCAGCTTTCTAGCGGGAGGAGCAGATACGCAGTATTTT | CASSFLAGGADTQYF | 15 | TRBV5-1 | few | TRBD2 | TRBJ2-3
TGTGCCAGCAGCCGACAGGGAGGGTCTGGAAACACCATATATTTT | CASSRQGGSGNTIYF | 15 | TRBV3-1 | . | TRBD1 | TRBJ1-3
TGTGCCAGCAGCCCGAGAGAGGGGGCAAAATTCTACGAGCAGTACTTC | CASSPREGAKFYEQYF | 16 | TRBV14 | . | TRBD1 | TRBJ2-7
TGTGCCAGCAGTCGCGACAGGTCCAGGAATTCACCCCTCCACTTT | CASSRDRSRNSPLHF | 15 | TRBV5-4 | . | . | TRBJ1-6
TGTGCCAGCAGCTTCGGGACCTATAATTCACCCCTCCACTTT | CASSFGTYNSPLHF | 14 | TRBV11-1 | many | . | TRBJ1-6
TGTGCCAGCAGTTTGTGGGGTAGCACAGATACGCAGTATTTT | CASSLWGSTDTQYF | 14 | TRBV28 | many | . | TRBJ2-3
TGTGCCAGCAAGGGGAGCCCAGATACGCAGTATTTT | CASKGSPDTQYF | 12 | TRBV6-1 | few | . | TRBJ2-3
TGTGCCAGCAGCAAGGGGGCCGACCTCCACTACGAGCAGTACTTC | CASSKGADLHYEQYF | 15 | TRBV7-9 | . | TRBD1 | TRBJ2-7
TGTGCCAGCAGTCCCCGGACAGGGTACACAGATACGCAGTATTTT | CASSPRTGYTDTQYF | 15 | TRBV28 | many | TRBD1 | TRBJ2-3
TGTGCCAGCTTCAGGGGGATCCAAGAGACCCAGTACTTC | CASFRGIQETQYF | 13 | TRBV2 | few | TRBD1 | TRBJ2-5
TGTGCCAGCAGTCGCGGGACAGACCGCACAGATACGCAGTATTTT | CASSRGTDRTDTQYF | 15 | TRBV5-4 | . | . | TRBJ2-3
TGCGCCAGCAGCCAAGTAGCGGGAGCCTCCTACGAGCAGTACTTC | CASSQVAGASYEQYF | 15 | TRBV4-1 | . | TRBD2 | TRBJ2-7
TGTGCCAGCAGCCGCCTTGGACTAGGGGAGATGGATACGCAGTATTTT | CASSRLGLGEMDTQYF | 16 | TRBV9 | once | TRBD2 | TRBJ2-3
TGCAGCCCTTCACAGGGTTCAGAATCAGATACGCAGTATTTT | CSPSQGSESDTQYF | 14 | TRBV29-1 | . | . | TRBJ2-3
TGTGCCAGCAGTCCCTTTCTAGCGGGAGGAGAGACCCAGCACTTC | CASSPFLAGGETQHF | 15 | TRBV28 | . | TRBD2 | TRBJ2-5
TGTGCCAGCTCACCTAGCGGGGACCCGGGGGAGACCCAGTACTTC | CASSPSGDPGETQYF | 15 | TRBV6-1 | few | TRBD2 | TRBJ2-5
TGTGCCATCACTCCTCGACCCGACGCGAACACCGGGGAGCTGTTTTTT | CAITPRPDANTGELFF | 16 | TRBV10-3 | few | . | TRBJ2-2